The clone carrying this T cell receptor beta chain is deemed large. This specimen comes from a study of human T cells and chemical hapten exposure. Study context: Patients additionally received therapeutic doses of diphenylcyclopropenone on the scalp once a week, and this continued throughout the roughly 25-week study.

Each cDNA molecule in the library carried unique molecular identifiers. TCRdb called the RACE reads again in MiXCR, with one record for every CDR3 protein. In the table there are tens of thousands of distinct CDR3 sequences, 10% of which are singletons. Time point denoted: pre-sensitization, week 0. Noted treatment: therapeutic diphenylcyclopropenone sensitization with weekly scalp DPC. Total RNA was isolated from whole blood that had not been fractionated. This CDR3 has 12 amino acids. Germline V gene data show CDR1 as GTSNPN and CDR2 as SVGIG (reference sequence). With 0 bases removed from V and 5 bases from J, the gap between germline ends came to 7 bases.

The sequences come from whole blood, collected in connection with sensitization to the hapten diphenylcyclopropenone (DPC). The TCR sequence derives from a man in his fifties or sixties with alopecia areata. Some clones in this sample may be carry-over from other donors' samples. The rearrangement uses TRBV30 and TRBJ1-2, with D unclear. CDR3 in DNA: TGTGCCTGGAGTGTATCCCAATATGGCTACACCTTC. Translation gives CAWSVSQYGYTF.